Following are 17 T cell receptor beta chains from one sample sequenced in a study of CD8 T cells in ankylosing spondylitis. Regarding the study as a whole: Ankylosing spondylitis blood seemed to carry a telltale TCR beta motif made of under ten highly homologous variants.

TCRdb reprocessed the 5' RACE reads via MiXCR and lists one record per CDR3 protein. The sample has hundreds of thousands of distinct CDR3 sequences, roughly 12% seen once. Their antigen targets remain unknown. The sequenced material came from blood, either unsorted or a sorted T cell fraction (not recorded which). The receptors stem from a male donor with ankylosing spondylitis.

Concerning this clonotype: Its ends do not fully match the called genes, so a read error is possible. This rearrangement joins TRBV7-7 to TRBJ2-2, with 7 bases lining up with TRBD1. The CDR3 spans 17 residues. CDR1 SSHAT and CDR2 FNYEAQ come from the germline V gene (reference sequence). The CDR3 here is CASSFGRGLSGTGELFF. The CDR3 coding sequence is TGTGCTAGCAGCTTCGGCAGGGGGTTAAGTGGCACCGGGGAGCTGTTTTTT.

This clonotype showed up just a few times. This chain connects TRBV5-1 to TRBJ2-3, with D unresolved. The V end lost 0 bases, the J end lost 1 base, and 9 bases lay between the germline ends. The length of the CDR3 is 15 residues. Germline loops: CDR1 SGHRS, CDR2 YFSETQ. Written as DNA, the CDR3 is TGCGCCAGCAGCTTGGGAACGACGGGCACAGATACGCAGTATTTT. This sequence encodes CASSLGTTGTDTQYF.

DNA of the CDR3: TGTGCCAGCAGCAGAAATGATTCACCCCTCCACTTT. Protein product: CASSRNDSPLHF. The chain employs TRBV9 and TRBJ1-6; D gene unclear. V lost 4 bases, J lost 8 bases, and 7 bases lay in between. CDR1 and CDR2 (germline): SGDLS, YYNGEE. This CDR3 is 12 amino acids long.

This clonotype was found a few times. J is TRBJ1-1 and V is TRBV5-1, with a weak D call TRBD1 (6 bases). Looked up from germline, CDR1 is SGHRS and CDR2 is YFSETQ. The ends were cut back, 7 bases at V and 1 base at J, with 20 bases in the middle. This CDR3 contains 16 residues. The CDR3 sequence: CASRQGWTEENTEAFF. The CDR3 nucleotides read TGCGCCAGCCGTCAGGGATGGACAGAAGAGAACACTGAAGCTTTCTTT.

This clonotype has a count of ten or more. One end of the junction varies from germline; a read error may be responsible. The CDR3 spells CASSNGGGPQETQYF. CDR3 nucleotide sequence: TGTGCTAGCAGTAATGGGGGGGGTCCACAAGAGACCCAGTACTTC. J is TRBJ2-5 and V is TRBV7-7; 7 bases agree with TRBD2. The CDR3 is 15 residues long. CDR1 SSHAT and CDR2 FNYEAQ come from the germline V gene (reference sequence).

This clonotype was counted many times. CDR3 bases: TGCAGTGCTAGAGATCTGAGGCAGTCGAACACCGGGGAGCTGTTTTTT. It translates to CSARDLRQSNTGELFF. The rearrangement uses TRBV20-1 and TRBJ2-2; D is unresolved. This CDR3 comprises 16 residues. V was shortened by 0 bases and J by 0 bases, with 11 bases between the two germline ends. Per the germline V gene, CDR1 is DFQATT and CDR2 is SNEGSKA (reference sequence).

This clonotype has just a few counts. The chain employs TRBV27 and TRBJ1-6, with D uncertain. Trimming stripped 8 bases from V and 6 bases from J, with 11 bases between. Germline assignment: CDR1 MNHEY and CDR2 SMNVEV (reference sequence). CDR3 length: 13 residues. CDR3 sequence: CASGLEFNSPLHF. The CDR3 nucleotides are TGTGCCAGCGGCTTGGAGTTTAATTCACCCCTCCACTTT.

This clonotype turned up a few times. The chain links TRBV12-3 or TRBV12-4 to TRBJ1-5, with TRBD1 matching over 11 bases. The CDR3 runs 14 residues. After removal of 8 bases from V and 8 bases from J, the junction contained 8 bases not matched to a gene. The CDR3 reads CASGGQGGRKPQHF. CDR3 in DNA: TGTGCCAGCGGGGGACAGGGGGGTCGTAAGCCCCAGCATTTT.

This CDR3 is CSARGDRGSHTEAFF. The DNA for the CDR3 is TGCAGTGCTAGAGGAGACAGGGGATCGCACACTGAAGCTTTCTTT. The chain combines TRBV20-1 with TRBJ1-1; TRBD1 matches 8 bases. Germline lookup yields CDR1 DFQATT and CDR2 SNEGSKA (reference sequence). Germline trimming cut 1 base from V and 3 bases from J; bases unmatched to any gene: 7. This CDR3 is 15 amino acids long.

The chain is built from TRBV20-1 and TRBJ2-7; D ambiguous. In germline, CDR1 is DFQATT, CDR2 SNEGSKA (reference sequence). The V end was cut by 4 bases, the J end by 2 bases, with 12 bases between. The CDR3 length is 13 residues. The CDR3 DNA reads as TGCAGTGCTAAACCACTCGTGACCTACGAGCAGTACTTC. It is translated as CSAKPLVTYEQYF.

This clonotype was seen at least ten times. The conserved final phenylalanine or tryptophan is absent from the CDR3, which likely points to a read error. Because the CDR3's place on the DNA is in doubt, the DNA is left out and the CDR3 is given as listed by TCRdb. The gene calls are TRBV29-1 and TRBJ2-1; TRBD1 was called by the table and not checked on the DNA. 11 amino acids form the CDR3, both terminal residues included. Germline loops: CDR1 SQVTM, CDR2 ANQGSEA. The CDR3 sequence is CSVEALEGGDI.

This clonotype occurred many times. The rearrangement links TRBV20-1 to TRBJ1-1, with 8 bases matching TRBD1. The germline V gene has CDR1 DFQATT and CDR2 SNEGSKA (reference sequence). The V segment lost 1 base and the J segment 8 bases; nucleotides outside the gene matches: 6. This CDR3 contains 13 residues. CDR3 amino acids: CSARVRGDREAFF. CDR3 nucleotide sequence: TGCAGTGCTAGAGTACGCGGGGACAGGGAAGCTTTCTTT.

This clonotype was observed at least ten times. The chain combines TRBV7-8 with TRBJ2-2, with D maybe TRBD1 (5 bases). Trimming shortened V by 5 bases and J by 3 bases, and 10 bases separated the two germline ends. Germline lookup yields CDR1 SGHVS and CDR2 FQNEAQ. The CDR3 has 14 amino acids. In DNA, the CDR3 is TGTGCCAGCAGCCTCAGGGAATACACCGGGGAGCTGTTTTTT. Protein product: CASSLREYTGELFF.

This clonotype was recorded a few times. The rearrangement uses TRBV7-9 and TRBJ1-1; no clear D. Germline V gene sequence: CDR1 SEHNR, CDR2 FQNEAQ (reference sequence). This CDR3 comprises 12 residues. V was trimmed by 5 bases and J by 1 base, leaving 5 bases between them. DNA for the CDR3: TGTGCCAGCAGCAAGACGAACACTGAAGCTTTCTTT. This codes for CASSKTNTEAFF.

This clonotype was recorded a few times. The rearrangement uses TRBV7-8 and TRBJ1-3; D call uncertain. This CDR3 contains 13 residues. Trimming pared 7 bases from V and 4 bases from J, leaving 11 bases between. CDR1 SGHVS and CDR2 FQNEAQ come from the germline V gene. CDR3 DNA sequence: TGTGCCAGCACCCCCCGAGTCGGAAACACCATATATTTT. It specifies CASTPRVGNTIYF.

The chain uses TRBV6-2 or TRBV6-3 and TRBJ1-5; D is possibly TRBD1 (5 bases). This CDR3 has 18 residues. V was cut by 2 bases and J by 4 bases, with 21 bases left in between. Germline assignment: CDR1 MNHEY and CDR2 SVGEGT. Written as DNA, the CDR3 is TGTGCCAGCAGTTACGGGTCGGCCCAGGGTCTGGGAAATCAGCCCCAGCATTTT. It is translated as CASSYGSAQGLGNQPQHF.

CDR3 sequence reads: CSAFRVGNYGYTF. The CDR3 region has the DNA TGCAGTGCTTTCAGGGTGGGGAACTATGGCTACACCTTC. V gene TRBV20-1 combines with J gene TRBJ1-2; possible D gene TRBD1, 5 bases. V lost 5 bases, J lost 2 bases, and 12 bases lay in between. Germline values: CDR1 DFQATT, CDR2 SNEGSKA (reference sequence). The CDR3 loop spans 13 amino acids.